The 26 T cell receptor beta chains listed next were all sequenced from one sample in a study of identifying expanded T cells in peripheral blood. The table came from immunoSEQ multiplex PCR; TCRdb's copy has only in-frame clones and leaves some out. In the table there are approximately 120,000 clones, more than 80% of which are singletons. Sequencing was performed on blood. All receptors derive from a person between 18 and 75 years old in good health.

The count of this clone is one. CDR3 region: CASSPLGVNTEAFF. CDR3 bases: TGTGCCAGTAGTCCCCTTGGGGTGAACACTGAAGCTTTCTTT. The rearrangement links TRBV19 to TRBJ1-1; D remains unclear. CDR3 size: 14 residues. With 5 bases removed from V and 0 bases from J, the gap between germline ends came to 10 bases. Per germline, CDR1 LNHDA and CDR2 SQIVND (reference sequence).

This chain connects TRBV5-1 to TRBJ1-3; D unresolved. Germline V gene lookup returns CDR1 SGHRS and CDR2 YFSETQ. The CDR3 extends over 16 amino acids. Between the trimmed V and J ends, which lost 0 bases and 1 base, there was a span of 11 bases. The CDR3: CASSLAQPESGNTIYF. The DNA for the CDR3 is TGCGCCAGCAGCTTGGCGCAGCCCGAATCTGGAAACACCATATATTTT.

There are a few counts of this clone. The genes are TRBV7-9 and TRBJ2-7, with D perhaps TRBD1 or TRBD2 (5 bases each). V was clipped by 8 bases and J by 0 bases, with 8 bases between them. This CDR3 region has 12 residues. Germline V gene lookup returns CDR1 SEHNR and CDR2 FQNEAQ (reference sequence). Here the CDR3 DNA reads TGTGCCAGCGGGACGGTCTCCTACGAGCAGTACTTC. Protein: CASGTVSYEQYF.

The rearrangement links TRBV7-9 to TRBJ2-6; the D is unclear. CDR3 length: 17 residues. The V gene lost 1 base and the J gene lost 0 bases, with 10 bases spanning the gap. Germline V gene data show CDR1 as SEHNR and CDR2 as FQNEAQ (reference sequence). The CDR3 DNA is TGTGCCAGCAGCTTAGTTGCGGCCTACTCTGGGGCCAACGTCCTGACTTTC. This gives the protein CASSLVAAYSGANVLTF.

The chain uses TRBV5-1 and TRBJ1-2, with D possibly being TRBD1 (6 bases). Germline V gene lookup returns CDR1 SGHRS and CDR2 YFSETQ. V was shortened by 4 bases and J by 11 bases, with 15 bases between the two germline ends. The CDR3 is 12 amino acids. CDR3 DNA: TGCGCCAGCAGCGCGGACAGTTACGGGTACACCTTC. This gives the protein CASSADSYGYTF.

The CDR3 coding sequence is TGTGCCAGCAGCTTAACCAGGACCGGGGAGCTGTTTTTT. Residues: CASSLTRTGELFF. The rearrangement joins TRBV5-4 to TRBJ2-2; D is unresolved. V was clipped by 2 bases and J by 5 bases, with 7 bases between them. Germline CDR1 SGHNT, CDR2 YYREEE (reference sequence). This CDR3 contains 13 residues.

The chain uses TRBV11-2 and TRBJ2-7, with D possibly TRBD1 on 6 matching bases. The CDR3 loop spans 12 amino acids. The V end lost 4 bases, the J end lost 6 bases, and 10 bases lay between the germline ends. Germline V lookup: CDR1 SGHAT, CDR2 FQNNGV. The CDR3 protein is CASSYQGREQYF. The CDR3 nucleotides read TGTGCCAGCAGCTACCAGGGGCGCGAGCAGTACTTC.

V usage is TRBV2 and J usage is TRBJ1-2, with TRBD1 identical over 8 bases. Germline CDR1 reads SNHLY; CDR2 reads FYNNEI. V lost 8 bases, J lost 4 bases, and 9 bases stayed unmatched. The CDR3 spans 14 residues. DNA of the CDR3: TGTGCCAGCGCTCCTCAGGGGGCTCTCTATGGCTACACCTTC. Translating it yields CASAPQGALYGYTF.

The CDR3 nucleotides are TGTGCCAGCAGCCCGCCGGACATTAGGTTGATTCAGCCCCAGCATTTT. It is translated as CASSPPDIRLIQPQHF. V and J are TRBV5-8 and TRBJ1-5; possible D gene TRBD1, 5 bases. There are 16 residues in the CDR3. CDR1 and CDR2 (germline): SGHTS, YDEGEE. Trimming took 4 bases from V and 6 from J, leaving 20 bases between them.

The chain carries TRBV10-3 and TRBJ1-4, with D hard to call. The germline V gene encodes CDR1 ENHRY and CDR2 SYGVKD. The CDR3 contains 12 residues. The V gene lost 5 bases and the J gene lost 7 bases, with 8 bases spanning the gap. CDR3 nucleotides: TGTGCCATCAGTAGGGAGAGTGAAAAACTGTTTTTT. Residues: CAISRESEKLFF.

This chain joins TRBV5-1 and TRBJ1-4, with D maybe TRBD1 (5 bases). Germline lookup yields CDR1 SGHRS and CDR2 YFSETQ. The CDR3 is 13 residues long. The V gene lost 4 bases and the J gene lost 8 bases, with 12 bases spanning the gap. The CDR3 region is CASSGTGVEKLFF. The CDR3 coding sequence is TGCGCCAGCAGCGGGACTGGGGTAGAAAAACTGTTTTTT.

A single count supports this clone. The chain joins TRBV11-3 to TRBJ2-6; D might be TRBD2 (5 bases). Trimming pared 2 bases from V and 4 bases from J, leaving 9 bases between. Germline V gene data show CDR1 as SGHNT and CDR2 as YENEEA. The length of the CDR3 is 15 residues. The DNA for the CDR3 is TGTGCCAGCAGCTTAAGAGGGTCCGGGGCCAACGTCCTGACTTTC. Translated: CASSLRGSGANVLTF.

This clone was seen a handful of times. The chain combines TRBV19 with TRBJ1-6; D is ambiguous. Germline V lookup: CDR1 LNHDA, CDR2 SQIVND (reference sequence). V shed 4 bases and J shed 5 bases, with 12 bases lying between them. This CDR3 has 15 residues. CDR3 protein: CASSSTYVNNSPLHF. The CDR3 nucleotides are TGTGCCAGTAGTAGCACATACGTTAATAATTCACCCCTCCACTTT.

This rearrangement joins TRBV11-3 to TRBJ2-5; TRBD1 is a possible D gene (5 bases). CDR1 and CDR2 (germline): SGHNT, YENEEA. The CDR3 has 12 residues. V gave up 2 bases and J gave up 9 bases, with 10 bases separating them. The chain's CDR3 is CASSLQVGAQYF. CDR3 bases: TGTGCCAGCAGCTTACAAGTAGGGGCCCAGTACTTC.

This clone was observed a few times. Within the sample, other DNA sequences also encode this same CDR3. J is TRBJ2-7 and V is TRBV27, with D possibly TRBD1 on 5 matching bases. This CDR3 has 13 amino acids. In germline, CDR1 is MNHEY, CDR2 SMNVEV (reference sequence). The V end was cut by 5 bases, the J end by 4 bases, with 12 bases between. The CDR3 DNA reads TGTGCCAGCAGTCGACCTCAGGGTTACGAGCAGTACTTC. Protein: CASSRPQGYEQYF.

The chain links TRBV6-5 to TRBJ2-3; D is unresolved. The CDR3 is 15 amino acids. The ends were cut back, 0 bases at V and 7 bases at J, with 14 bases in the middle. CDR1 is MNHEY, CDR2 SVGAGI, per germline. The CDR3 coding sequence is TGTGCCAGCAGTTACTCGATGGTCAGCCAAAATACGCAGTATTTT. This translates into CASSYSMVSQNTQYF.

V is TRBV6-1 and J is TRBJ1-2, with a tentative D call TRBD1 (5 bases). Germline V lookup: CDR1 MNHNS, CDR2 SASEGT. CDR3 length equals 15 residues. Trimming removed 4 bases at V and 4 bases at J, with 16 bases between. The CDR3 region is CASSAQDNASYGYTF. Here the CDR3 DNA reads TGTGCCAGCAGTGCACAGGATAACGCCTCCTATGGCTACACCTTC.

J is TRBJ2-2 and V is TRBV2; no reliable D call. The V gene's germline CDR1 is SNHLY and CDR2 FYNNEI. The CDR3 runs 15 residues. Trimming removed 4 bases at V and 1 base at J, with 10 bases between. The CDR3 region is CASSVGQLNTGELFF. The DNA for the CDR3 is TGTGCCAGCAGTGTGGGTCAGTTGAACACCGGGGAGCTGTTTTTT.

The chain combines TRBV11-2 with TRBJ2-2, with D hard to call. V lost 0 bases and J 0 bases, leaving 11 bases between the germline ends. This CDR3 has 17 residues. Germline CDR1 is SGHAT and CDR2 is FQNNGV. Written as DNA, the CDR3 is TGTGCCAGCAGCTTAGAAAGAGTCTACTCGAACACCGGGGAGCTGTTTTTT. This sequence encodes CASSLERVYSNTGELFF.

V usage is TRBV10-3 and J usage is TRBJ1-6; D is ambiguous. Trimming took off 2 bases at V and 7 bases at J, with 12 bases between the two ends. This CDR3 comprises 15 residues. Germline loops: CDR1 ENHRY, CDR2 SYGVKD. The CDR3 region has the DNA TGTGCCATCAGTGAGCGGGCGGGCGAAAATTCACCCCTCCACTTT. Its translation is CAISERAGENSPLHF.

This clone was counted once. In nucleotides, the CDR3 is TGTGCCAGCAGTGATAAATATTCGGAAGAGACCCAGTACTTC. Translated: CASSDKYSEETQYF. This chain joins TRBV2 and TRBJ2-5; D is uncertain. The CDR3 is 14 amino acids. V gave up 3 bases and J gave up 3 bases, with 11 bases separating them. Germline V gives CDR1 SNHLY, CDR2 FYNNEI.

V is TRBV14 and J is TRBJ2-7; TRBD1 or TRBD2 may be the D gene (5 bases each). The germline V gene has CDR1 SGHDN and CDR2 FVKESK. Trimming left V 1 base short and J 1 base short, with 8 bases between. CDR3 length: 14 amino acids. Here the CDR3 DNA reads TGTGCCAGCAGCCAAGGGGGACCATCCTACGAGCAGTACTTC. The encoded protein is CASSQGGPSYEQYF.

The V call is TRBV6-1, the J call TRBJ2-1; D is unclear. This CDR3 is built from 14 residues. Germline CDR1 and CDR2: MNHNS and SASEGT. Trimming shortened V by 4 bases and J by 5 bases, and 12 bases separated the two germline ends. The CDR3 sequence: CASSGTTPNNEQFF. The CDR3 DNA reads as TGTGCCAGCAGTGGAACAACCCCGAACAATGAGCAGTTCTTC.

This rearrangement joins TRBV7-9 to TRBJ2-5; 8 nucleotides match TRBD1. Looked up from germline, CDR1 is SEHNR and CDR2 is FQNEAQ (reference sequence). V trimming: 5 bases; J trimming: 5 bases; junction bases outside the gene matches: 13. This CDR3 is 16 amino acids long. The CDR3 reads CASSHPPGQGVETQYF. The CDR3 coding sequence is TGTGCCAGCAGCCACCCCCCCGGACAGGGTGTCGAGACCCAGTACTTC.

This sequence joins TRBV6-4 and TRBJ2-2; no reliable D call. The CDR3 runs to 13 residues. Per germline, CDR1 MRHNA and CDR2 SNTAGT. Trimming removed 0 bases from V and 7 bases from J, with 6 bases in between. CDR3 amino acids: CASSDSENGELFF. The CDR3 region has the DNA TGTGCCAGCAGTGACTCAGAAAACGGGGAGCTGTTTTTT.

The chain is built from TRBV7-2 and TRBJ2-2; no definite D call. There are 13 residues in the CDR3. Germline CDR1 is SGHTA and CDR2 is FQGNSA. Trimming stripped 5 bases from V and 2 bases from J, with 6 bases between. CDR3 nucleotide sequence: TGTGCCAGCAGCCCTTCAAACACCGGGGAGCTGTTTTTT. It specifies CASSPSNTGELFF.